A single sample gave rise to the 28 T cell receptor beta chains below, sequenced in a study of blood T cell repertoires in COVID-19. Produced via immunoSEQ multiplex PCR; TCRdb's table is partial and in-frame only. The data show nearly 35,000 clones, over 85% seen once. Sequences were obtained from peripheral blood. All receptors come from a human donor in a cohort sampled during active COVID-19.

The chain has TRBV4-2 and TRBJ1-2; 7 bases are shared with TRBD1. V shed 1 base and J 3 bases; nucleotides not matched to a gene: 8. Per the germline V gene, CDR1 is LGHNA and CDR2 is YNFKEQ. This CDR3 is 16 amino acids long. The CDR3 protein is CASSQAGKGQYYGYTF. The DNA for the CDR3 is TGTGCCAGCAGCCAAGCAGGGAAGGGACAGTACTATGGCTACACCTTC.

The chain carries TRBV5-1 and TRBJ1-3; D is perhaps TRBD1 (5 bases). Between the trimmed V and J ends, which lost 7 bases and 3 bases, there was a span of 17 bases. The CDR3 covers 15 residues. Germline assignment: CDR1 SGHRS and CDR2 YFSETQ. For the CDR3, the DNA is TGCGCCAGCTGCGAAGGGGCCTTTATTGGAAACACCATATATTTT. It is translated as CASCEGAFIGNTIYF.

This chain connects TRBV7-2 to TRBJ2-7, with 9 nucleotides matching TRBD1. This CDR3 comprises 16 residues. The ends lost 3 bases at V and 0 bases at J; junction bases unmatched: 6. Germline V gene sequence: CDR1 SGHTA, CDR2 FQGNSA. The CDR3 sequence: CASSLRTGGASYEQYF. The DNA for the CDR3 is TGTGCCAGCAGCTTGCGTACAGGGGGCGCCTCCTACGAGCAGTACTTC.

The V and J genes are TRBV5-6 and TRBJ2-2, with 8 bases that match TRBD2. Germline loops: CDR1 SGHDT, CDR2 YYEEEE. V lost 4 bases, J lost 3 bases, and 11 bases stayed unmatched. This CDR3 contains 17 residues. CDR3 nucleotides: TGTGCCAGCAGCACCTACCCCGGGGGGGGTGACACCGGGGAGCTGTTTTTT. Amino acid sequence: CASSTYPGGGDTGELFF.

The V call is TRBV27, the J call TRBJ2-1; 9 bases align to TRBD2. The length of the CDR3 is 18 residues. Germline loops: CDR1 MNHEY, CDR2 SMNVEV (reference sequence). J lost 0 bases, V lost 5 bases, and 11 bases had no gene match. The CDR3 here is CASSPRGGQTHSYNEQFF. The CDR3 nucleotides read TGTGCCAGCAGTCCGCGGGGGGGACAGACCCACTCCTACAATGAGCAGTTCTTC.

This chain connects TRBV3-1 (or the pseudogene TRBV3-2) to TRBJ2-7, with a weak D call TRBD2 (6 bases). Germline V lookup: CDR1 LGHDT, CDR2 YNNKEL (reference sequence). V lost 1 base, J lost 2 bases, and 18 bases lay in between. The CDR3 covers 17 residues. Here the CDR3 reads CASSQGPGLLTPYEQYF. The DNA of the CDR3 is TGTGCCAGCAGCCAAGGCCCGGGACTCCTAACCCCCTACGAGCAGTACTTC.

The chain employs TRBV3-1 (or the pseudogene TRBV3-2) and TRBJ2-7; D remains unclear. Per the germline V gene, CDR1 is LGHDT and CDR2 is YNNKEL (reference sequence). V lost 4 bases to trimming and J lost 3 bases, with 13 bases between them. The CDR3 spans 14 residues. CDR3 DNA: TGTGCCAGCAGCCCGATCCCAACGGGCTACGAGCAGTACTTC. Translated, it gives CASSPIPTGYEQYF.

The J gene is TRBJ2-6, the V gene TRBV7-8, with D tentatively TRBD1 (6 bases). The germline gives CDR1 SGHVS, CDR2 FQNEAQ. This CDR3 comprises 17 residues. V was pared by 5 bases and J by 0 bases, with 14 bases between. CDR3 residues: CASSPSQGRSGANVLTF. CDR3 nucleotide sequence: TGTGCCAGCAGCCCTAGCCAGGGGCGCTCTGGGGCCAACGTCCTGACTTTC.

The V and J genes are TRBV28 and TRBJ2-1, with D tentatively TRBD1 (5 bases). Trimming took 6 bases from V and 8 from J, leaving 11 bases between them. Germline V gene data show CDR1 as MDHEN and CDR2 as SYDVKM. The CDR3 spans 12 residues. The CDR3 here is CASSPQGYEQFF. The DNA for the CDR3 is TGTGCCAGCAGCCCTCAGGGTTATGAGCAGTTCTTC.

The rearrangement uses TRBV7-8 and TRBJ2-1; TRBD2 matches at 11 bases. Per the germline V gene, CDR1 is SGHVS and CDR2 is FQNEAQ. V lost 5 bases to trimming and J lost 2 bases; unmatched junction nucleotides: 8. The CDR3 consists of 17 residues. CDR3 DNA sequence: TGTGCCAGCAGCAGACGAACTAGCGGGAGTCCCTACAATGAGCAGTTCTTC. Translated: CASSRRTSGSPYNEQFF. The variable domain in full, completed from reference TRBV7-8 and TRBJ2-1, reads GAGVSQSPRYKVAKRGQDVALRCDPISGHVSLFWYQQALGQGPEFLTYFQNEAQLDKSGLPSDRFFAERPEGSVSTLKIQRTQQEDSAVYLCASSRRTSGSPYNEQFFGPGTRLTVL.

This clone was observed a single time. The genes are TRBV29-1 and TRBJ1-1; a weak D match, TRBD1 (5 bases). V lost 2 bases, J lost 5 bases, and 12 bases lay in between. The CDR3 extends over 13 amino acids. Germline-derived CDR1 and CDR2 are SQVTM and ANQGSEA. The CDR3 DNA reads TGCAGCGTTGAACGGGCCAGGGCTACTGAAGCTTTCTTT. It translates to CSVERARATEAFF.

Only a few counts were recorded for this clone. V gene TRBV15 combines with J gene TRBJ2-7, with 8 positions matching TRBD1. This CDR3 comprises 13 residues. Germline V gene lookup returns CDR1 LNHNV and CDR2 YYDKDF (reference sequence). With V trimmed by 5 bases and J by 6 bases, 6 bases remained unmatched. The CDR3: CATSAGGWSEQYF. CDR3 nucleotides: TGTGCCACCAGCGCAGGGGGCTGGAGCGAGCAGTACTTC.

J is TRBJ1-1 and V is TRBV10-3; 7 bases are a match to TRBD1. This CDR3 contains 15 residues. Germline loops: CDR1 ENHRY, CDR2 SYGVKD. V was clipped by 6 bases and J by 0 bases; unmatched bases: 7. In DNA form, the CDR3 reads TGTGCCATCAGGACCGGGACAGTGATGAACACTGAAGCTTTCTTT. Its protein is CAIRTGTVMNTEAFF.

This chain connects TRBV6-1 to TRBJ1-5; TRBD1 aligns across 7 bases. Germline V lookup: CDR1 MNHNS, CDR2 SASEGT. The CDR3 sequence is 18 residues long. V lost 0 bases and J lost 7; bases outside the gene matches: 15. The CDR3 region is CASSEAIAGTGDVQPQHF. CDR3 in DNA: TGTGCCAGCAGTGAAGCGATCGCAGGAACAGGGGATGTGCAGCCCCAGCATTTT.

In its sample, this clone was seen once. The chain links TRBV28 to TRBJ2-3; 11 bases fit TRBD2. V was pared by 6 bases and J by 0 bases, with 20 bases of the junction left unmatched. Germline loops: CDR1 MDHEN, CDR2 SYDVKM. The CDR3 runs 21 residues. The CDR3 region has the DNA TGTGCCAGCAGCACCCCCCGTTGGCTAGCGGGGGGAATTCAGAGCACAGATACGCAGTATTTT. Protein: CASSTPRWLAGGIQSTDTQYF. Complete variable domain (other parts from reference TRBV28 and TRBJ2-3): DVKVTQSSRYLVKRTGEKVFLECVQDMDHENMFWYRQDPGLGLRLIYFSYDVKMKEKGDIPEGYSVSREKKERFSLILESASTNQTSMYLCASSTPRWLAGGIQSTDTQYFGPGTRLTVL.

This sequence joins TRBV6-1 and TRBJ2-1; D possibly corresponds to TRBD1 (5 bases). This CDR3 comprises 19 residues. CDR1 is MNHNS and CDR2 is SASEGT in the germline V gene. The V gene lost 2 bases and the J gene lost 0 bases, with 20 bases spanning the gap. CDR3 nucleotide sequence: TGTGCCAGCAGTGAAATTATGGGGCAGATACTAAGCTCCTACAATGAGCAGTTCTTC. It specifies CASSEIMGQILSSYNEQFF.

CDR3 DNA: TGCGCCAGCGTGGAGGGGTTTGGGTACGAGCAGTACTTC. Protein sequence: CASVEGFGYEQYF. The chain joins TRBV5-1 to TRBJ2-7; maybe TRBD2 (6 bases). The CDR3 has 13 amino acids. The germline V and J ends were trimmed by 7 bases and 4 bases, with 15 bases remaining between them. The V gene's germline CDR1 is SGHRS and CDR2 YFSETQ.

The chain joins TRBV6-1 to TRBJ1-5; D is unresolved. The V gene's germline CDR1 is MNHNS and CDR2 SASEGT. The CDR3 totals 16 residues. Deletions cut 1 base from V and 7 bases from J, with 17 bases between. Here the CDR3 reads CASSEVGSQNGQPQHF. CDR3 coding DNA: TGTGCCAGCAGTGAAGTCGGCAGTCAAAACGGGCAGCCCCAGCATTTT.

V usage is TRBV2 and J usage is TRBJ2-1; D not certain. Trimming stripped 5 bases from V and 0 bases from J, with 8 bases between. This CDR3 is 14 amino acids long. Germline CDR1 is SNHLY and CDR2 is FYNNEI. The CDR3 bases are TGTGCCAGCAGTCAGGAAAGCTCCTACAATGAGCAGTTCTTC. This translates into CASSQESSYNEQFF.

The genes are TRBV30 and TRBJ2-7; possible D gene TRBD1, 6 bases. The CDR3 runs to 13 residues. Germline V gene data show CDR1 as GTSNPN and CDR2 as SVGIG (reference sequence). V lost 4 bases and J lost 6, with 16 bases in between. CDR3 protein: CAWNGFVGGEQYF. In DNA, the CDR3 is TGTGCCTGGAATGGGTTCGTAGGGGGCGAGCAGTACTTC.

The V and J genes are TRBV29-1 and TRBJ2-7; D may be TRBD2 (7 bases). Germline CDR1 SQVTM, CDR2 ANQGSEA. Trimming removed 0 bases from V and 3 bases from J, with 24 bases in between. The CDR3 has 18 residues. The CDR3 DNA is TGCAGCGTTGAAGATCCGGAGGGGGGGCCCAAAACCGGCTACGAGCAGTACTTC. Translation: CSVEDPEGGPKTGYEQYF.

Only a few counts were recorded for this clone. The V call is TRBV7-9, the J call TRBJ2-7, with D tentatively TRBD1 (6 bases). This CDR3 spans 15 amino acids. The germline CDR1 and CDR2 sequences are SEHNR and FQNEAQ (reference sequence). V lost 5 bases, J lost 2 bases, and 16 bases lay in between. The CDR3 sequence: CASSDRRAPAYEQYF. For the CDR3, the DNA is TGTGCCAGCAGCGACAGGCGGGCCCCAGCCTACGAGCAGTACTTC.

This clone came up once. The chain links TRBV9 to TRBJ2-7; 7 positions match TRBD1. V shed 3 bases and J 7 bases; nucleotides not matched to a gene: 7. CDR3 length equals 13 residues. CDR1 is SGDLS and CDR2 is YYNGEE in the germline V gene. The CDR3 loop is CASSGDRVREQYF. As DNA, the CDR3 is TGTGCCAGCAGCGGAGACAGGGTAAGGGAGCAGTACTTC.

The rearrangement joins TRBV18 to TRBJ1-5, with D perhaps matching TRBD1 (6 bases). CDR3 length equals 15 residues. Trimming took off 6 bases at V and 4 bases at J, with 16 bases between the two ends. Germline-derived CDR1 and CDR2 are KGHSH and LQKENI. In DNA, the CDR3 is TGTGCCAGCTCGCCTCAGGGGCAGAGAAATCAGCCCCAGCATTTT. Its protein is CASSPQGQRNQPQHF.

This chain uses TRBV5-1 with TRBJ2-5, with 9 bases lining up with TRBD2. Germline assignment: CDR1 SGHRS and CDR2 YFSETQ. The CDR3 runs 14 residues. V trimming: 7 bases; J trimming: 5 bases; junction bases outside the gene matches: 9. For the CDR3, the DNA is TGCGCCAGCTCCGCGGGAGGGCCGTGGGAGACCCAGTACTTC. Encoded protein: CASSAGGPWETQYF.

The chain couples TRBV5-4 to TRBJ2-5; 9 bases match TRBD1. Germline CDR1 reads SGHNT; CDR2 reads YYREEE (reference sequence). The CDR3 spans 15 residues. The ends lost 4 bases at V and 5 bases at J; junction bases unmatched: 9. In DNA, the CDR3 is TGTGCCAGCAGCGTGAAACAGGGGGCTAGCGAGACCCAGTACTTC. Amino acid sequence: CASSVKQGASETQYF.

In its sample, this clone was seen a few times. The chain couples TRBV20-1 to TRBJ1-3, with 8 positions matching TRBD1. In germline, CDR1 is DFQATT, CDR2 SNEGSKA (reference sequence). This CDR3 is built from 17 residues. V dropped 3 bases and J dropped 1; count of bases not matched to a gene: 11. The CDR3 bases are TGCAGTGCTAGTCCCCCCAGGGGGCAGGATTCTGGAAACACCATATATTTT. It is translated as CSASPPRGQDSGNTIYF.

This clone appeared a few times. V and J are TRBV5-1 and TRBJ2-1; TRBD1 matches 7 bases. The CDR3 extends over 13 amino acids. Germline CDR1 reads SGHRS; CDR2 reads YFSETQ. Trimming took 5 bases from V and 8 from J; bases not matched to a gene: 7. CDR3 DNA sequence: TGCGCCAGCAGTCCTCACAGGGGCCATGAGCAGTTCTTC. This encodes CASSPHRGHEQFF.